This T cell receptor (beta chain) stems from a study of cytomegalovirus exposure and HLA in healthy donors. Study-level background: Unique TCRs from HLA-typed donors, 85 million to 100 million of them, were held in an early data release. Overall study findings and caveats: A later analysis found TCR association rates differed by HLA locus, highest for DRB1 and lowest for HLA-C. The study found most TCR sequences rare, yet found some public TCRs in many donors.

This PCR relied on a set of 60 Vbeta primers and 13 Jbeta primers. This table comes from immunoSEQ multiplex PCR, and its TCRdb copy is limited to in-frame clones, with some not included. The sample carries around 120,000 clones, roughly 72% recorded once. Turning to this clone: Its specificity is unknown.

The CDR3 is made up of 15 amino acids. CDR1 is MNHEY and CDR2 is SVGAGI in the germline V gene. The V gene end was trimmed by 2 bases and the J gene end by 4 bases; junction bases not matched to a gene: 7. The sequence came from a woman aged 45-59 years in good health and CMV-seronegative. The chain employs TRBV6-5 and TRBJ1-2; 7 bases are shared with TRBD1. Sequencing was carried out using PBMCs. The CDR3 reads CASSYVSGTAYGYTF. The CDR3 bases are TGTGCCAGCAGTTACGTCAGTGGGACAGCCTATGGCTACACCTTC.